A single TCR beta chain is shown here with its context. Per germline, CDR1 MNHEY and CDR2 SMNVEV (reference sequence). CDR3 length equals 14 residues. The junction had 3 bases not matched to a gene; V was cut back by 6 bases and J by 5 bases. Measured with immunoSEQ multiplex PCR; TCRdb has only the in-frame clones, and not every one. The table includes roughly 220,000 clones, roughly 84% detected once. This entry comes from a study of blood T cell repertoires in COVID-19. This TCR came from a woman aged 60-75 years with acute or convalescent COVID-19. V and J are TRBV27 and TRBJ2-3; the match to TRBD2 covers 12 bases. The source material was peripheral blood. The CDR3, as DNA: TGTGCCAGCAGACTAGCGGGGGGCGGAGATACGCAGTATTTT. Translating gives CASRLAGGGDTQYF.